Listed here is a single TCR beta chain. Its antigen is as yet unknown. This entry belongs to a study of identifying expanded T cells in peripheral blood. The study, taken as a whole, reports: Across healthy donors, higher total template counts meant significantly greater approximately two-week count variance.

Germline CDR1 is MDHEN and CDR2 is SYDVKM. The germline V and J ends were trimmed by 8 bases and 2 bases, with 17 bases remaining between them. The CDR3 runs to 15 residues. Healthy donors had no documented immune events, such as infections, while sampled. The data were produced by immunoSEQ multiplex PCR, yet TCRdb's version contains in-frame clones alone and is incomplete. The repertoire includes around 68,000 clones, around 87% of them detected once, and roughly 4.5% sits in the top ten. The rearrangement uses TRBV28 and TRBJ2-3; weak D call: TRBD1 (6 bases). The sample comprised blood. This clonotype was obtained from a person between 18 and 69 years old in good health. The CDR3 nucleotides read TGTGCCAGCCCCACGGGGCAGGGGAACACAGATACGCAGTATTTT. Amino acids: CASPTGQGNTDTQYF.